This record covers a single T cell receptor beta chain. Its antigen is undetermined. The CDR3 contains 18 residues. The germline gives CDR1 SGHRS, CDR2 YFSETQ. With V trimmed by 4 bases and J by 3 bases, 10 bases remained unmatched. This sample is part of a study of cytomegalovirus exposure and HLA in healthy donors. Study at large: Across about 400 genotyped donors, roughly 85% landed in the Caucasian-associated ancestry cluster. General study findings and limits: Segments of the TCR beta V type were, in most cases, productive about 87% or about 30% of the time in an earlier analysis. V segments that were indistinguishable, TRBV6-2 and TRBV6-3 among them, were omitted from analysis.

This PCR relied on a set of 60 Vbeta primers and 13 Jbeta primers. Only in-frame clones appear in the TCRdb table, and some are missing; sequencing was by immunoSEQ multiplex PCR. The sample gives some 200,000 clones, 55% to 65% of which show up once; roughly 2.9% is in the top ten. The receptor comes from a middle-aged man in good health and CMV-seronegative. The sequenced material came from PBMCs. The rearrangement links TRBV5-1 to TRBJ2-3; 14 nucleotides agree with TRBD2. For the CDR3, the DNA is TGCGCCAGCAGCCCGGGGACTAGCGGGAGATTAAGAACAGATACGCAGTATTTT. Amino acid sequence: CASSPGTSGRLRTDTQYF.